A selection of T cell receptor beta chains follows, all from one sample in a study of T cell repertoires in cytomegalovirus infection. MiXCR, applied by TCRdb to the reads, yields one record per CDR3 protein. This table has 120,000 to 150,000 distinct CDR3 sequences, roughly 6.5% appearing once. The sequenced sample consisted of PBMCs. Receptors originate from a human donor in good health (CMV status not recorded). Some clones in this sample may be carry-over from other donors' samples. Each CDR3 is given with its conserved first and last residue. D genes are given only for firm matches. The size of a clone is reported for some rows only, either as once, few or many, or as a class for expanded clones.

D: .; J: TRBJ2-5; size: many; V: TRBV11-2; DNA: TGTGCCAGCAGCTTAGTACTAGGCTCGGGTCAAGAGACCCAGTACTTC; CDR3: CASSLVLGSGQETQYF
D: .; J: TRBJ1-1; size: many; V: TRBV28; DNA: TGTGCCAGCCCCCCGGGCGGGACGCCCAAGAACACTGAAGCTTTCTTT; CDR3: CASPPGGTPKNTEAFF
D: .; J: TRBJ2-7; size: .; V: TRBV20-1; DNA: TGCAGTGCTAGCCCCCCGGACAAGAAAGTCTACGAGCAGTACTTC; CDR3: CSASPPDKKVYEQYF
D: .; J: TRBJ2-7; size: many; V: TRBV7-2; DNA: TGTGCCAGCAGCTTAGTGGGGCTGAACCACGAGCAGTACTTC; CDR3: CASSLVGLNHEQYF
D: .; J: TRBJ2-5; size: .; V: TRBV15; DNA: TGTGCCACCAGCAGAGATTCATTCGCCAGGGTCGAGACCCAGTACTTC; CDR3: CATSRDSFARVETQYF
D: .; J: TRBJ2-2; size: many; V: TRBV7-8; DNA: TGTGCCAGCAGCTTAGTTCTTGGGGGCGGTACCGGGGAGCTGTTTTTT; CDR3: CASSLVLGGGTGELFF
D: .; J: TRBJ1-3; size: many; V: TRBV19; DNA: TGTGCCAGTAGTATCAACAACTCTGGAAACACCATATATTTT; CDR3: CASSINNSGNTIYF
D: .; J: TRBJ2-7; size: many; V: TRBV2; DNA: TGTGCCAGCAGTGGAAACAGACTGGAGGTGGAGCAGTACTTC; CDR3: CASSGNRLEVEQYF
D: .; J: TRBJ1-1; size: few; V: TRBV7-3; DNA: TGTGCCAGCAGCTTAGAGCGATCTGGGACTGAAGCTTTCTTT; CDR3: CASSLERSGTEAFF
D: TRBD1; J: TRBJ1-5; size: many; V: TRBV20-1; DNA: TGCAGTGCTATGGGACAGGGAGAATGGCAGCCCCAGCATTTT; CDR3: CSAMGQGEWQPQHF
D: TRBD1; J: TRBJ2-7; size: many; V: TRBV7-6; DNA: TGTGCCAGCAGAGACGGGACAGGGCCATCCTACGAGCAGTACTTC; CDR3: CASRDGTGPSYEQYF
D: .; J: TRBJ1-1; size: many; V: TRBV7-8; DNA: TGTGCCAGCAGCTCCCCGCGGTTCTTGTCGGTGAACACTGAAGCTTTCTTT; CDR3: CASSSPRFLSVNTEAFF
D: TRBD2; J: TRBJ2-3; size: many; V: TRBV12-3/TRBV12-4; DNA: TGTGCCAGCAGCCCAACTAGCGGGGGTAATACGCAGTATTTT; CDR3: CASSPTSGGNTQYF
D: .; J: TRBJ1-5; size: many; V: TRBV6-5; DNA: TGTGCCAGCAGTTACAACGTGAATAGCAATCAGCCCCAGCATTTT; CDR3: CASSYNVNSNQPQHF
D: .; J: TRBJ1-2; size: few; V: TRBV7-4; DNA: TGTGCCAGCACCACAGGGCTTGGGTATGGCTACACCTTC; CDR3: CASTTGLGYGYTF
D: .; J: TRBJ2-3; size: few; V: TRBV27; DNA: TGTGCCAGCAGTCGACAGGGGAGGGGTGCAGATACGCAGTATTTT; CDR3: CASSRQGRGADTQYF
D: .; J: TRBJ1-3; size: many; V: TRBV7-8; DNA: TGTGCCAGCAGCTTCGCGTCGAACTCGGGGAGAGGAAACACCATATATTTT; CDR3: CASSFASNSGRGNTIYF
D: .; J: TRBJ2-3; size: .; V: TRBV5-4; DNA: TGTGCCAGCAGCTTGGACTTGGCTGGCACAGATACGCAGTATTTT; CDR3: CASSLDLAGTDTQYF
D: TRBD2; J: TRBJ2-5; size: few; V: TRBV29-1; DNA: TGCAGCGCGCGAGCGGGGCAAGAGACCCAGTACTTC; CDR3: CSARAGQETQYF
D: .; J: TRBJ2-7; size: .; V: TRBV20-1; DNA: TGCAGTGCTAGGGACACGTTCTACGAGCAGTACTTC; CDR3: CSARDTFYEQYF